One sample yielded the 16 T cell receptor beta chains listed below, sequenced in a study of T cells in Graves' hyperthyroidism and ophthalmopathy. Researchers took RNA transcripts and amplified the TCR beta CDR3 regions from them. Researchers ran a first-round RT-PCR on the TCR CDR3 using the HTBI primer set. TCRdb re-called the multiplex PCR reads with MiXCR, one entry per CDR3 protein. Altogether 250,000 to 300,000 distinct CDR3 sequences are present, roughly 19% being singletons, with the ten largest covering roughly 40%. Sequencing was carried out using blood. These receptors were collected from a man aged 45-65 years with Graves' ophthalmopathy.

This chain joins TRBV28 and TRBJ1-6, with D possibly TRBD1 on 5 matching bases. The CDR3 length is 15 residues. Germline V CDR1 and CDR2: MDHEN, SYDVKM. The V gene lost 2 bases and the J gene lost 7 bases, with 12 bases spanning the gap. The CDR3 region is CASSLKGLVNSPLHF. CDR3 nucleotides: TGTGCCAGCAGTTTAAAGGGGCTGGTGAATTCACCCCTCCACTTT.

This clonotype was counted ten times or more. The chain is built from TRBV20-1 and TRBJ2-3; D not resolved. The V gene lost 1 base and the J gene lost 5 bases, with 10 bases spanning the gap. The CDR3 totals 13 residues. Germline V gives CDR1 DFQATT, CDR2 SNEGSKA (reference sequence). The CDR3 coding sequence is TGCAGTGCTAGAGTGAGGACGGAAGATACGCAGTATTTT. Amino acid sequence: CSARVRTEDTQYF.

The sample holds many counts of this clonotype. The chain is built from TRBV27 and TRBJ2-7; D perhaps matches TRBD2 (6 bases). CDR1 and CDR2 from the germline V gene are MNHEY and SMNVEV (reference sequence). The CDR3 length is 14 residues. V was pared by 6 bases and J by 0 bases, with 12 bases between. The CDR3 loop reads CASRISGTSYEQYF. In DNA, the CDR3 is TGTGCCAGCAGGATTAGCGGAACCTCCTACGAGCAGTACTTC.

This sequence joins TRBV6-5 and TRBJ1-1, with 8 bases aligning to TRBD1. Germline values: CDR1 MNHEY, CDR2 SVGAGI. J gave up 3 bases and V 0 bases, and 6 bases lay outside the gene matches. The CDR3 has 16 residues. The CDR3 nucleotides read TGTGCCAGCAGTTACTCGAGATTCAGGGGGCACACTGAAGCTTTCTTT. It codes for CASSYSRFRGHTEAFF.

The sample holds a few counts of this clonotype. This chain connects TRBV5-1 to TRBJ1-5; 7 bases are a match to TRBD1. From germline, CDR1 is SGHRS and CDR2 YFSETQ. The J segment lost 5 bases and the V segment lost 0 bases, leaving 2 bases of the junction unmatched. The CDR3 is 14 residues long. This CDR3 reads CASSLAGGDQPQHF. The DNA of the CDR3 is TGCGCCAGCAGCTTGGCAGGGGGGGATCAGCCCCAGCATTTT.

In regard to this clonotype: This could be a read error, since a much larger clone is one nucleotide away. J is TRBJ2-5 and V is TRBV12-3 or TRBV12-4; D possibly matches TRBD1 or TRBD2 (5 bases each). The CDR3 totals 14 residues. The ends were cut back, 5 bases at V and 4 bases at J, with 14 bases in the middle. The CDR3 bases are TGTGCCAGCAGTCACCCCGGGGCAGCAGAGACCCAGTACTTC. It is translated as CASSHPGAAETQYF.

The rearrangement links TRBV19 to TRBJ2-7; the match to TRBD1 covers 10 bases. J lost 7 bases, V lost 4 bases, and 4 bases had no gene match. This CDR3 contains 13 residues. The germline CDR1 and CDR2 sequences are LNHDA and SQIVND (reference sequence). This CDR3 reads CASSTGQGMEQYF. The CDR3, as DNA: TGTGCCAGTAGTACGGGACAGGGGATGGAGCAGTACTTC.

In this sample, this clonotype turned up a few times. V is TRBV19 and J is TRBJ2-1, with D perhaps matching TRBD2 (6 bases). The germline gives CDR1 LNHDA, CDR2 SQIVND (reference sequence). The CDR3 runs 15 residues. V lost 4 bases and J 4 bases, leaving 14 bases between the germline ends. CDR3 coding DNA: TGTGCCAGTAGTACTAAGACTAGTTGGTACAATGAGCAGTTCTTC. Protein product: CASSTKTSWYNEQFF.

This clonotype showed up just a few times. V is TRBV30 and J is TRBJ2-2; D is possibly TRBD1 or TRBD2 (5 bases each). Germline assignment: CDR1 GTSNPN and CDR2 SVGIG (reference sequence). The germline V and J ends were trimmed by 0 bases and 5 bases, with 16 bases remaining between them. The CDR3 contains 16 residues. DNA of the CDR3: TGTGCCTGGAGTGTAAAGGCAGGGAGAGGGACCGGGGAGCTGTTTTTT. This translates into CAWSVKAGRGTGELFF.

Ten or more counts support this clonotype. The CDR3 DNA reads TGCGCCAGCAGCAAGGGACTAGCGGGAGCACAGGACGAGCAGTACTTC. It translates to CASSKGLAGAQDEQYF. The J gene is TRBJ2-7, the V gene TRBV5-1; TRBD2 matches at 14 bases. The trim removed 4 bases at V and 5 bases at J, leaving 8 bases unmatched. The CDR3 loop spans 16 amino acids. Germline V gives CDR1 SGHRS, CDR2 YFSETQ.

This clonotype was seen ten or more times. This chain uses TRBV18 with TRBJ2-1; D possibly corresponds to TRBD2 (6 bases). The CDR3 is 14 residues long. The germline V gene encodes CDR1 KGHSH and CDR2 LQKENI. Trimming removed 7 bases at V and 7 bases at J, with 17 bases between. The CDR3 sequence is CASCPTGANNEQFF. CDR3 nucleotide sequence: TGTGCCAGCTGTCCCACGGGAGCGAATAATGAGCAGTTCTTC.

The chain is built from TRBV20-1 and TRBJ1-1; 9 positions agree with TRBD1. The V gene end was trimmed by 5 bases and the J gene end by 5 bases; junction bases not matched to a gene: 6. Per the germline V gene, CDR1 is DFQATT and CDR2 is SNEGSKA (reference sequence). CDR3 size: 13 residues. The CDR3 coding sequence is TGCAGTGCTTCCACAGGGGGCGCGACTGAAGCTTTCTTT. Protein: CSASTGGATEAFF.

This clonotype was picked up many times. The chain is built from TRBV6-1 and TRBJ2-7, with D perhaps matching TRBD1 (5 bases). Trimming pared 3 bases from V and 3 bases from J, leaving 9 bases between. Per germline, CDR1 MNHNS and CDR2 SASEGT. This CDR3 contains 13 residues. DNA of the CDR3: TGTGCCAGCAGTGACAGCAGGGTCTACGAGCAGTACTTC. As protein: CASSDSRVYEQYF.

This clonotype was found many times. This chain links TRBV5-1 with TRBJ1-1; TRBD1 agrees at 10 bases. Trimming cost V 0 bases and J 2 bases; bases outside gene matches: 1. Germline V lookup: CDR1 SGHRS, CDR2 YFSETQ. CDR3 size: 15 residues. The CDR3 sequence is CASSLGTGGNTEAFF. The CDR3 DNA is TGCGCCAGCAGCTTGGGGACAGGGGGTAACACTGAAGCTTTCTTT.

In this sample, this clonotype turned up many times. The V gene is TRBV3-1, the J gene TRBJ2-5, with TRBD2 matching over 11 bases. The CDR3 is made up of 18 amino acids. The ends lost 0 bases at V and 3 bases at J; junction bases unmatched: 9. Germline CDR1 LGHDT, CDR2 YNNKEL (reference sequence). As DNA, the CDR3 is TGTGCCAGCAGCCAAGAAGGCGGTAGCGGGAGGGCCAAAGAGACCCAGTACTTC. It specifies CASSQEGGSGRAKETQYF.

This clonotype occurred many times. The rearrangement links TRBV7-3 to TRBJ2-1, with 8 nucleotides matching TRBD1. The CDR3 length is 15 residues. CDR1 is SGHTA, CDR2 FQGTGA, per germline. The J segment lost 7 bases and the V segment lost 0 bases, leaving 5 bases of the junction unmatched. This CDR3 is CASSLTDRESNEQFF. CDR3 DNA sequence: TGTGCCAGCAGCTTAACGGACAGGGAGTCAAATGAGCAGTTCTTC.